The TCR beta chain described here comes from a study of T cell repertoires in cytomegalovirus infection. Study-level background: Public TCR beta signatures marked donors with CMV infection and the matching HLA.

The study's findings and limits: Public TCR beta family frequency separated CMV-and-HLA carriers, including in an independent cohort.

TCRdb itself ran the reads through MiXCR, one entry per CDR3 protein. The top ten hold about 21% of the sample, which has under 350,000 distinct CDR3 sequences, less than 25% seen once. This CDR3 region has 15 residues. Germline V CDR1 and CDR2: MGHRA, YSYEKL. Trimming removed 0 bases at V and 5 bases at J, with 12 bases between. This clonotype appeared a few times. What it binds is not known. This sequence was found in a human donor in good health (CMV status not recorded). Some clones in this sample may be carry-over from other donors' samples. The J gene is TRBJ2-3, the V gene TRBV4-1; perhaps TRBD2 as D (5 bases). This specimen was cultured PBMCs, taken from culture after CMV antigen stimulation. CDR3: CASSQDGRGRDTQYF. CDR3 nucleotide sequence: TGCGCCAGCAGCCAAGACGGTAGAGGGAGAGATACGCAGTATTTT.